This T cell receptor beta chain is drawn from a study of control samples from healthy donors and cancer patients. V gave up 2 bases and J gave up 10 bases; unmatched junction bases: 16. The CDR3 sequence is 18 residues long. Germline CDR1 reads KGHSH; CDR2 reads LQKENI. The table came from immunoSEQ multiplex PCR; TCRdb's copy has only in-frame clones and leaves some out. The sample includes about 150,000 clones, more than 85% of them seen just once. The sequence derives from a man in his fifties or sixties in good health. The sample was blood. The chain combines TRBV18 with TRBJ2-1; 11 positions agree with TRBD2. The CDR3 reads CASSPVPLAGVISREQFF. CDR3 DNA: TGTGCCAGCTCACCAGTGCCACTAGCGGGAGTAATTTCTCGGGAGCAGTTCTTC.